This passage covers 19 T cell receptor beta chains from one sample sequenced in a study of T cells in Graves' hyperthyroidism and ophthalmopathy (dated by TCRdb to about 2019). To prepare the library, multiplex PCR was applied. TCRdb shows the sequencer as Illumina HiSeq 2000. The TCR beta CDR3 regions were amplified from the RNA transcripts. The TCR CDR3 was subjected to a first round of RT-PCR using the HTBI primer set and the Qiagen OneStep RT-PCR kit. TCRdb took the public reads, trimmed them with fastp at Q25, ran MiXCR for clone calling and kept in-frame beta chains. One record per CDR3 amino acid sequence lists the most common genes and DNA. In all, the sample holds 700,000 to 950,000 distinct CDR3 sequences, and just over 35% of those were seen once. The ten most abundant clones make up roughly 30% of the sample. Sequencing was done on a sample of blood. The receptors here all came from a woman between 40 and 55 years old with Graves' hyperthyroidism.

For the CDR3, the DNA is TGTGCCAGCAGTTTTCTAACCAGCGGCACTGAAGCTTTCTTT. This sequence encodes CASSFLTSGTEAFF. The V and J genes are TRBV12-3 or TRBV12-4 and TRBJ1-1; D ambiguous. V lost 3 bases, J lost 4 bases, and 12 bases lay in between. The CDR3 has 14 residues.

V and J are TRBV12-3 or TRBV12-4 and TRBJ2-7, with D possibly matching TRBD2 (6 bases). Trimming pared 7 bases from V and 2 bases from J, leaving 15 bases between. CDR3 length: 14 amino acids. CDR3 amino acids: CASTRSGVAYEQYF. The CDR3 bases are TGTGCCAGCACCCGGTCGGGGGTCGCCTACGAGCAGTACTTC.

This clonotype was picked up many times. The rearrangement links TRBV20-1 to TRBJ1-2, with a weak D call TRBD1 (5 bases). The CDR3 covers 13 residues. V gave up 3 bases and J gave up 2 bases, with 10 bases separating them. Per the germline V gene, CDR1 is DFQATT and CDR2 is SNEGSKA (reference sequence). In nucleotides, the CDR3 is TGCAGTGCTAGTCAGGGAATGAACTATGGCTACACCTTC. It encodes CSASQGMNYGYTF.

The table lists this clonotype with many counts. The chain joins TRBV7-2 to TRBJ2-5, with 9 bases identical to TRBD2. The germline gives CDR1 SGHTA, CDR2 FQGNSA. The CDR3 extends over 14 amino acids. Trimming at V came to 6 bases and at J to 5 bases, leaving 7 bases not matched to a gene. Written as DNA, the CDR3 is TGTGCCAGCAGACTGAGCGGGGGGCGGGAGACCCAGTACTTC. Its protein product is CASRLSGGRETQYF.

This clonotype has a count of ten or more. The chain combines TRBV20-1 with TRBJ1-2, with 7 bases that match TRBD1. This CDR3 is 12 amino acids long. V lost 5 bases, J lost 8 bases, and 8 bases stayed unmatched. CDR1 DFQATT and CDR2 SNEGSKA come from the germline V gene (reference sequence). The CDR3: CSAPPTGEGYTF. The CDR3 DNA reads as TGCAGTGCTCCCCCCACAGGGGAGGGCTACACCTTC.

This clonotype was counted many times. The CDR3 is CATSDDRDGHQPQHF. DNA for the CDR3: TGTGCCACCAGTGATGACCGGGACGGACATCAGCCCCAGCATTTT. V is TRBV24-1 and J is TRBJ1-5; maybe TRBD1 (5 bases). Germline-derived CDR1 and CDR2 are KGHDR and SFDVKD. CDR3 size: 15 residues. The V and J ends lost 3 bases and 5 bases respectively, with 13 bases between them.

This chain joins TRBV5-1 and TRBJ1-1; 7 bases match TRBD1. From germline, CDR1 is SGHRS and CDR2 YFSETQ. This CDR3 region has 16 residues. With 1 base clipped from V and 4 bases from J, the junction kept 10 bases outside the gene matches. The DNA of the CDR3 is TGCGCCAGCAGCTTGTCCCCGACAGGGACGGGCACTGAAGCTTTCTTT. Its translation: CASSLSPTGTGTEAFF.

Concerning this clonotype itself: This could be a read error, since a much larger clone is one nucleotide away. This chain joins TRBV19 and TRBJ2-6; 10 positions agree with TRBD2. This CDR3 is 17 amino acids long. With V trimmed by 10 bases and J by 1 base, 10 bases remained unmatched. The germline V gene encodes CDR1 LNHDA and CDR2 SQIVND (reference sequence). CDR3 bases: TGTGCCACCAGGGCTAGCGGGAGAGTTTCTGGGGCCAACGTCCTGACTTTC. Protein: CATRASGRVSGANVLTF. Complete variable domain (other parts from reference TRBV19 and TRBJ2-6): DGGITQSPKYLFRKEGQNVTLSCEQNLNHDAMYWYRQDPGQGLRLIYYSQIVNDFQKGDIAEGYSVSREKKESFPLTVTSAQKNPTAFYLCATRASGRVSGANVLTFGAGSRLTVL.

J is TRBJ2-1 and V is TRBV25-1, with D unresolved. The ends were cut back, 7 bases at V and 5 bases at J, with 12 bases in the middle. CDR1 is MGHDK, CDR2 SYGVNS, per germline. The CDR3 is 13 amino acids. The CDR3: CASNTGQNNEQFF. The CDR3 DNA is TGTGCCAGCAATACCGGCCAGAACAATGAGCAGTTCTTC.

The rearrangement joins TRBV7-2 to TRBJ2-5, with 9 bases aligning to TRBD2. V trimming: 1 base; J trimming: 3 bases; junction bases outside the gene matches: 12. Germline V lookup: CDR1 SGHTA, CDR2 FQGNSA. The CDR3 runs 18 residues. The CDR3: CASSLGAMGLAGKETQYF. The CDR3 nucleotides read TGTGCCAGCAGCTTAGGTGCTATGGGGCTAGCGGGGAAAGAGACCCAGTACTTC.

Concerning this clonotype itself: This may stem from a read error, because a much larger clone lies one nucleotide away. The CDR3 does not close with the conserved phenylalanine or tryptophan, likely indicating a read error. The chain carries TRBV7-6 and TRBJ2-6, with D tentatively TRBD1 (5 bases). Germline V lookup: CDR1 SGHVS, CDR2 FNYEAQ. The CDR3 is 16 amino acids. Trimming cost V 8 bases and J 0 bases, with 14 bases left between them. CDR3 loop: CASRKGARSGANVLTL. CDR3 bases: TGTGCCAGCCGCAAAGGGGCCCGCTCTGGGGCCAACGTCCTGACTCTC.

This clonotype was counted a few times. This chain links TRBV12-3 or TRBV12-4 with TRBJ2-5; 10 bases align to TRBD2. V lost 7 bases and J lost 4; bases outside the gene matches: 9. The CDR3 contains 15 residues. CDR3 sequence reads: CASTSSGGGGETQYF. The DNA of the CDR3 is TGTGCCAGCACCTCAAGCGGGGGGGGCGGAGAGACCCAGTACTTC.

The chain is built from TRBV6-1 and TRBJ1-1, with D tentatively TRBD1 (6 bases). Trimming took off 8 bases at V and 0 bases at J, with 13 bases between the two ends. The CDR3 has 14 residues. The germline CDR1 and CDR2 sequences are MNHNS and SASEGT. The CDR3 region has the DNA TGTGCCAGCCGCCGGACAGCTATGAACACTGAAGCTTTCTTT. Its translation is CASRRTAMNTEAFF.

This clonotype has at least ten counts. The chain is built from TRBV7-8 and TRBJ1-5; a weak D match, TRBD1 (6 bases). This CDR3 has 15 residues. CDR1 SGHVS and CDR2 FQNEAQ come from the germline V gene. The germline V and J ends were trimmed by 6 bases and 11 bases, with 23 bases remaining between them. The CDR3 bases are TGTGCCAGCAGTTCTGGCTGGACGGACAGTGGCGCCCAGCATTTT. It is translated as CASSSGWTDSGAQHF.

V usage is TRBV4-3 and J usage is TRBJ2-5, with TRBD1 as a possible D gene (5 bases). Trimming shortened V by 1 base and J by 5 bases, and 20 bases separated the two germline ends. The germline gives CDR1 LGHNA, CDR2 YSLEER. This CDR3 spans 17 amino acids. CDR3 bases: TGCGCCAGCAGCCAAGGGGTGTGGCAGGGAAGTAGGGAGACCCAGTACTTC. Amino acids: CASSQGVWQGSRETQYF.

In DNA form, the CDR3 reads TGTGCCATCAGTGAGGCGGTCGGGGAGCTGTTTTTT. It codes for CAISEAVGELFF. The rearrangement links TRBV10-3 to TRBJ2-2; D not certain. The V end lost 2 bases, the J end lost 7 bases, and 5 bases lay between the germline ends. CDR3 length: 12 amino acids. CDR1 ENHRY and CDR2 SYGVKD come from the germline V gene.

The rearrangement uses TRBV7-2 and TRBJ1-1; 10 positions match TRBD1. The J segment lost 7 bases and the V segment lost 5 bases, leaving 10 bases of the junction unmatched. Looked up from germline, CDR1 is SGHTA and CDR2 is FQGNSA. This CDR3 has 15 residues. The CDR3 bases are TGTGCCAGCAGCCCACTCGGACAGGGGGTAGGTGAAGCTTTCTTT. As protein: CASSPLGQGVGEAFF.

CDR3 protein: CASSRLRTTKETQYF. DNA for the CDR3: TGTGCCAGCAGCCGGCTTAGGACTACGAAAGAGACCCAGTACTTC. V is TRBV7-8 and J is TRBJ2-5; D perhaps matches TRBD2 (6 bases). The V end was cut by 5 bases, the J end by 3 bases, with 16 bases between. The CDR3 extends over 15 amino acids. Germline V gene sequence: CDR1 SGHVS, CDR2 FQNEAQ.

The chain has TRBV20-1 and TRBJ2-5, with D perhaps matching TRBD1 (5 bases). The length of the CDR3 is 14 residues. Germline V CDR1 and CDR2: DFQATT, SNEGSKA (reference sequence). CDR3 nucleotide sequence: TGCAGCCCGCAGGGCCGCATCGGGCAAGAGACCCAGTACTTC. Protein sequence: CSPQGRIGQETQYF.